The sequence of this TCR beta chain was determined in a study of technical replicates of blood from four donors. V was cut by 1 base and J by 10 bases, with 14 bases left in between. Germline values: CDR1 LNHDA, CDR2 SQIVND (reference sequence). This CDR3 is 14 amino acids long. This table comes from immunoSEQ multiplex PCR, and its TCRdb copy is limited to in-frame clones, with some not included. The sample consists of about 15,000 clones, roughly 86% of them appearing once. The sequencing input was PBMCs. This sequence joins TRBV19 and TRBJ2-1, with D perhaps TRBD1 (5 bases). This sequence originates from a human donor in good health. The CDR3 spells CASSIGSDSSEQFF. CDR3 DNA sequence: TGTGCCAGTAGTATAGGGAGCGACAGCTCCGAGCAGTTCTTC.